This T cell receptor beta chain was retrieved from a study of T cell clonotyping in hematopoietic cell transplantation. Time point given: recipient sample about 28 days before transplant, after cytoreduction. Germline lookup yields CDR1 PRHDT and CDR2 FYEKMQ (reference sequence). V lost 2 bases to trimming and J lost 1 base, with 8 bases between them. This CDR3 spans 14 amino acids. This table comes from immunoSEQ multiplex PCR, and its TCRdb copy is limited to in-frame clones, with some not included. The sample holds roughly 18,000 clones, about 82% seen once. The sequenced sample was peripheral blood mononuclear cells, obtained before stem cell transplant. V usage is TRBV13 and J usage is TRBJ1-1; D remains unclear. The TCR sequence derives from a man aged 45-60 years with acute myeloid leukemia. Some clones in this sample may be carry-over from other donors' samples. The CDR3 DNA follows: TGTGCCAGCAGCTTAAGGACGGGGAACACTGAAGCTTTCTTT. Its translation: CASSLRTGNTEAFF.